This is a list of T cell receptor beta chains from one sample in a study of human T cells and chemical hapten exposure. TCRdb reanalysed the RACE reads using MiXCR and keeps one entry per CDR3 protein. The sample holds some 350,000 distinct CDR3 sequences, about 6% seen once. The sample here was whole blood, taken in connection with sensitization to the hapten diphenylcyclopropenone (DPC). These receptors were collected from a woman between 18 and 30 years old with alopecia areata. Some clones in this sample may be carry-over from other donors' samples. Both conserved end residues are part of each CDR3. Fields, in order: clone size, V gene, D gene, J gene, CDR3 DNA, CDR3 protein. The D gene is left open where the match is weak. Only some rows state a clone size, as once, few, many or a class for expanded clones.

abundance: few
v_gene: TRBV7-3
d_gene: TRBD2
j_gene: TRBJ2-3
CDR3nt: TGTGCCAGCAGCTTAGGGCGGGGGGTCGCCACAGATACGCAGTATTTT
CDR3aa: CASSLGRGVATDTQYF

abundance: many
v_gene: TRBV5-6
d_gene: -
j_gene: TRBJ1-4
CDR3nt: TGTGCCAGCAGCTTGGTATCGGGGGGCGAGGAAAAACTGTTTTTT
CDR3aa: CASSLVSGGEEKLFF

abundance: -
v_gene: TRBV5-6
d_gene: -
j_gene: TRBJ2-7
CDR3nt: TGTGCCAGCAGCTTGGGGATATCGGCCTACGAGCAGTACTTC
CDR3aa: CASSLGISAYEQYF

abundance: few
v_gene: TRBV7-9
d_gene: -
j_gene: TRBJ1-4
CDR3nt: TGTGCCAGCAGCCTCCGGGGGTCTTTGAATGAAAAACTGTTTTTT
CDR3aa: CASSLRGSLNEKLFF

abundance: many
v_gene: TRBV20-1
d_gene: -
j_gene: TRBJ2-7
CDR3nt: TGCAGTGCTAGAGGCGATACTAGTAACGAGCAGTACTTC
CDR3aa: CSARGDTSNEQYF

abundance: -
v_gene: TRBV9
d_gene: -
j_gene: TRBJ1-1
CDR3nt: TGTGCCAGCAGCGTGGACGGATATGAAGCTTTCTTT
CDR3aa: CASSVDGYEAFF

abundance: many
v_gene: TRBV29-1
d_gene: -
j_gene: TRBJ2-3
CDR3nt: TGCAGCGTTGATTTGGGGAGAGAACTTAGCACAGATACGCAGTATTTT
CDR3aa: CSVDLGRELSTDTQYF

abundance: -
v_gene: TRBV4-3
d_gene: -
j_gene: TRBJ2-1
CDR3nt: TGCGCCAGCAGCCAAGGATGGCAGGAGTACAATGAGCAGTTCTTC
CDR3aa: CASSQGWQEYNEQFF

abundance: few
v_gene: TRBV27
d_gene: -
j_gene: TRBJ2-7
CDR3nt: TGTGCCAGCAGTTTAAGCTTCGCCTACGAGCAGTACTTC
CDR3aa: CASSLSFAYEQYF

abundance: -
v_gene: TRBV6-5
d_gene: -
j_gene: TRBJ1-1
CDR3nt: TGTGCCAGCAGTTACTCGATTCCCGGACAGACTGAAGCTTTCTTT
CDR3aa: CASSYSIPGQTEAFF

abundance: -
v_gene: TRBV4-3
d_gene: -
j_gene: TRBJ2-1
CDR3nt: TGCGCCAGCAGCCAAGATGGGGAAGGCTACAATGAGCAGTTCTTC
CDR3aa: CASSQDGEGYNEQFF

abundance: many
v_gene: TRBV11-2
d_gene: -
j_gene: TRBJ2-1
CDR3nt: TGTGCCAGCAGCTTAAACCCCACGGAATATTCCTACAATGAGCAGTTCTTC
CDR3aa: CASSLNPTEYSYNEQFF

abundance: many
v_gene: TRBV12-3/TRBV12-4
d_gene: -
j_gene: TRBJ2-7
CDR3nt: TGTGCCAGCAGCTTGACGATAGTCCTGGGACCGAGATACTTC
CDR3aa: CASSLTIVLGPRYF

abundance: many
v_gene: TRBV6-2/TRBV6-3
d_gene: TRBD1
j_gene: TRBJ1-5
CDR3nt: TGTGCCAGCAGCGGGACAGAAGTAAATCAGCCCCAGCATTTT
CDR3aa: CASSGTEVNQPQHF

abundance: many
v_gene: TRBV7-6
d_gene: -
j_gene: TRBJ1-1
CDR3nt: TGTGCCGACAAGACACTCCTGGGGGCCACTGAAGCTTTCTTT
CDR3aa: CADKTLLGATEAFF

abundance: few
v_gene: TRBV7-6
d_gene: -
j_gene: TRBJ2-1
CDR3nt: TGTGCCAGCAGCTTACTGACCCGAACCTCGTCCAATGAGCAGTTCTTC
CDR3aa: CASSLLTRTSSNEQFF

abundance: many
v_gene: TRBV13
d_gene: TRBD1
j_gene: TRBJ2-2
CDR3nt: TGTGCCAGCAGCTCCGGGACAGGGAGAATCGGGGAGCTGTTTTTT
CDR3aa: CASSSGTGRIGELFF